One T cell receptor (beta chain) is described in this entry. Antigen specificity is unknown. This entry belongs to a study of cytomegalovirus exposure and HLA in healthy donors. Points from the study as a whole: The study labeled more than 150 TCR beta chains cytomegalovirus-associated.

Repertoires were generated with immunoSEQ multiplex PCR, while TCRdb's copy carries only in-frame clones and drops some. This table has some 120,000 clones, roughly nine tenths appearing once. V was cut by 7 bases and J by 6 bases, with 16 bases left in between. In germline, CDR1 is MNHNS, CDR2 SASEGT. CDR3 length: 13 residues. Separate from the approximately 730-subject first cohort, the roughly 120-subject validation cohort was the one that the donors belonged to. The TCR comes from a woman aged 18-29 years in good health and CMV-seronegative. The sequenced sample consisted of PBMCs. V and J are TRBV6-1 and TRBJ2-7; TRBD2 is a possible D gene (5 bases). CDR3 loop: CASTSGLDREQYF. CDR3 bases: TGTGCCAGCACCTCCGGACTGGACCGCGAGCAGTACTTC.